Detailed here is one T cell receptor beta chain. This CDR3 has 13 residues. V lost 3 bases and J lost 2, with 7 bases in between. Germline V gene lookup returns CDR1 MNHEY and CDR2 SMNVEV (reference sequence). The data belong to a study of blood T cell repertoires in COVID-19. Overall study context: Donors in the United States, Italy and Spain gave samples during acute or convalescent COVID-19.

Authors' methods: Counts of nucleated cells, estimated from reference gene primer amplification, were obtained. Here immunoSEQ multiplex PCR was the method, and the copy in TCRdb shows in-frame clones only, minus some. V and J calls and clone size follow that table, whereas D and trimming were derived from the DNA. The sample gives about 120,000 clones, about four fifths of which show up once; roughly 35% is in the top ten. The sample taken for sequencing was peripheral blood. This clonotype originated in a man aged 40-50 years with active or convalescent COVID-19. V is TRBV27 and J is TRBJ1-1; D not certain. CDR3 nucleotides: TGTGCCAGCAGTTTCCGGTTTAACACTGAAGCTTTCTTT. Its protein is CASSFRFNTEAFF.